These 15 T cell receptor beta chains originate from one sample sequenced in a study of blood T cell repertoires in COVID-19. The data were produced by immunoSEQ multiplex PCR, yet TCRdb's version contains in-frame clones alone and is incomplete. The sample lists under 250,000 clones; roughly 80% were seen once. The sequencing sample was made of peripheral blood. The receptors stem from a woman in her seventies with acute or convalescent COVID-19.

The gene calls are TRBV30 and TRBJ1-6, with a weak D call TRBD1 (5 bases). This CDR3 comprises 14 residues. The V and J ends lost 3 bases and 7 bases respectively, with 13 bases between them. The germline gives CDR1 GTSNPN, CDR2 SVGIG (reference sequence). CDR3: CAWRAGGNNSPLHF. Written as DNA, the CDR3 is TGTGCCTGGAGGGCCGGGGGAAACAATTCACCCCTCCACTTT. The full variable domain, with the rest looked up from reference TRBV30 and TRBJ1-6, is SQTIHQWPATLVQPVGSPLSLECTVEGTSNPNLYWYRQAAGRGLQLLFYSVGIGQISSEVPQNLSASRPQDRQFILSSKKLLLSDSGFYLCAWRAGGNNSPLHFGNGTRLTVT.

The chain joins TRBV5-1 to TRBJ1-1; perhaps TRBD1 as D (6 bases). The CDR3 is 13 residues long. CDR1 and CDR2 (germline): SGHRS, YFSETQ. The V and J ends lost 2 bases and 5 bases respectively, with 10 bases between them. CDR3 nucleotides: TGCGCCAGCAGCTTCACAGGGAGTACTGAAGCTTTCTTT. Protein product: CASSFTGSTEAFF.

As DNA, the CDR3 is TGTGCCAGCAGTTTAGGGCTTAACTATGGCTACACCTTC. It codes for CASSLGLNYGYTF. The V and J genes are TRBV12-3 or TRBV12-4 and TRBJ1-2; unclear D gene. The CDR3 sequence is 13 residues long. Trimming cost V 1 base and J 1 base, with 4 bases left between them.

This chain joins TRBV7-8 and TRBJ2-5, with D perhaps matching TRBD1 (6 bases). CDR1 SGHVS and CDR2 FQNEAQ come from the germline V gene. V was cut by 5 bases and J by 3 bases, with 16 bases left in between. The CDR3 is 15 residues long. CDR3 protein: CASSPGVYKEETQYF. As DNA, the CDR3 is TGTGCCAGCAGCCCAGGGGTATACAAAGAAGAGACCCAGTACTTC.

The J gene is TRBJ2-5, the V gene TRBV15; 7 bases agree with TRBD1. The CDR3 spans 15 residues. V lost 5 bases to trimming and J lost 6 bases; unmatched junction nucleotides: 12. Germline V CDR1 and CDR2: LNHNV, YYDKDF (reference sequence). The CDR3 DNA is TGTGCCACCAGCGGCAGTGGGGGCAGGGGGAAGACCCAGTACTTC. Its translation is CATSGSGGRGKTQYF.

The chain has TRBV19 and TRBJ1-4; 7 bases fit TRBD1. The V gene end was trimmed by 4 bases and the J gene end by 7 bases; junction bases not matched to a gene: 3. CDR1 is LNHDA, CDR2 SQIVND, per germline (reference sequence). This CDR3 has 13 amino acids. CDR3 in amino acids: CASSTTGVEKLFF. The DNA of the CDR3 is TGTGCCAGTAGTACTACAGGGGTTGAAAAACTGTTTTTT.

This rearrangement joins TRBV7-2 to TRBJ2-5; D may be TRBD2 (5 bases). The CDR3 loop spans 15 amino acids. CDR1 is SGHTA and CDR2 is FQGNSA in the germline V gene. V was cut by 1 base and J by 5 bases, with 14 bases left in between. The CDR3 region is CASSLGSGEGETQYF. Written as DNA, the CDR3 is TGTGCCAGCAGCTTAGGGAGCGGAGAGGGTGAGACCCAGTACTTC.

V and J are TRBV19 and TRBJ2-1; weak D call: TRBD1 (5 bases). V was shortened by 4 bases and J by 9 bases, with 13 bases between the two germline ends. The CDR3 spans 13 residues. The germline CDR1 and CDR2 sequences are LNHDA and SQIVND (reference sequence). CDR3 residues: CASSTINQGEQFF. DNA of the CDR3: TGTGCCAGTAGTACAATTAATCAGGGTGAGCAGTTCTTC.

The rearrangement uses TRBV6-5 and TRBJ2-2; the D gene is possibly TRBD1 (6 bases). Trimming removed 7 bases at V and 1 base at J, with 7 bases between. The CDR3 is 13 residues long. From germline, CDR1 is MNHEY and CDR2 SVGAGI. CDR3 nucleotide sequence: TGTGCCAGCAAGACAGGGAACACCGGGGAGCTGTTTTTT. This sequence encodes CASKTGNTGELFF.

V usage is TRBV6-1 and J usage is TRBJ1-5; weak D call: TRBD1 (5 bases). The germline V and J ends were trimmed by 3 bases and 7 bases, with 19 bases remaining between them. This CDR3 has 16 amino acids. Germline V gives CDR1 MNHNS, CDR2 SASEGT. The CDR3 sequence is CASSDRGRGANQPQHF. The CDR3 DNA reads TGTGCCAGCAGTGATCGGGGGAGAGGGGCCAACCAGCCCCAGCATTTT.

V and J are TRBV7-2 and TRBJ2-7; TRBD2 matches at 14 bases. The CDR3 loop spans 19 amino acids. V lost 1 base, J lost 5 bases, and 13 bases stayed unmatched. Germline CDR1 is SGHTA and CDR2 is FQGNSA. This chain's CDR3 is CASSLGRLTSGRALDEQYF. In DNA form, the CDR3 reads TGTGCCAGCAGCTTAGGTAGACTGACTAGCGGGAGGGCCCTCGACGAGCAGTACTTC.

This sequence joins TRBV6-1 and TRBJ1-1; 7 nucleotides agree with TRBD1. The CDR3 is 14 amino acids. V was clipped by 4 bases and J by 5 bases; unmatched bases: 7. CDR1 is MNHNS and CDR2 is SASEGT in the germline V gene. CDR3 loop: CASSVARGWTEAFF. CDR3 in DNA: TGTGCCAGCAGTGTAGCCAGGGGGTGGACTGAAGCTTTCTTT.

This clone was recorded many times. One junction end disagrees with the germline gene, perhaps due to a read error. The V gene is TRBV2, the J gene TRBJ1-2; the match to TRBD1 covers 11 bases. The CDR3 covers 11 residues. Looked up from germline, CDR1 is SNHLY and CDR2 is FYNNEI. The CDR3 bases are TGTGCCAGCACCGAGAGGACAGGGGGCCTATTC. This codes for CASTERTGGLF. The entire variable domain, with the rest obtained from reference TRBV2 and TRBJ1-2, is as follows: EPEVTQTPSHQVTQMGQEVILRCVPISNHLYFYWYRQILGQKVEFLVSFYNNEISEKSEIFDDQFSVERPDGSNFTLKIRSTKLEDSAMYFCASTERTGGLFGSGTRLTVV.

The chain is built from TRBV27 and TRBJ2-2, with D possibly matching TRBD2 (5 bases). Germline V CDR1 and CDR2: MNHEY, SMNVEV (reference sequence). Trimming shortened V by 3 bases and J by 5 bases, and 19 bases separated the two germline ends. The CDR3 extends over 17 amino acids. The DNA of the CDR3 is TGTGCCAGCAGTTTCTCTCGGGAACTAGTTCAGACCGGGGAGCTGTTTTTT. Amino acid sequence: CASSFSRELVQTGELFF.

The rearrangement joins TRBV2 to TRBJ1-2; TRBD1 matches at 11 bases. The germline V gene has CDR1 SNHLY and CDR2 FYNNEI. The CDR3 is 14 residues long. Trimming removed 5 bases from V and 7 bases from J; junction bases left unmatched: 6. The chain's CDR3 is CASSRRDRGFGYTF. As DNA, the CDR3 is TGTGCCAGCAGTCGCCGGGACAGGGGGTTTGGCTACACCTTC.